The entry that follows covers one T cell receptor (beta chain) sequence. Its target is not known. The record originates from a study of T cells after posttransplantation cyclophosphamide. Busulfan-fludarabine conditioning, marrow transplant, and cyclophosphamide on days +3 and +4 were administered. Clones were read by immunoSEQ multiplex PCR, and TCRdb kept only the in-frame ones, dropping some. This table holds some 6,700 clones, approximately 92% found once. Study-level results: Later blood repertoires were often dominated by clones from the donor CD8+ memory compartment. Recipient CMV seropositivity and CMV reactivation strongly tracked TRB clonality. Skin or GI-infiltrating T cells shared few TRB sequences with blood.

This CDR3 region has 12 residues. V lost 4 bases, J lost 4 bases, and 10 bases lay in between. Germline V CDR1 and CDR2: SQVTM, ANQGSEA. The sequence came from a male patient aged 60-69 years who received an allogeneic stem cell transplant from a related donor and was CMV-positive. These T cells may partly come from the graft donor. Material: CD8+ T cells sorted from blood, obtained after allogeneic stem cell transplant with posttransplant cyclophosphamide. This rearrangement joins TRBV29-1 to TRBJ1-1; possibly TRBD1 for D (5 bases). The CDR3: CSVVGAGTEAFF. The DNA for the CDR3 is TGCAGCGTTGTTGGGGCTGGCACTGAAGCTTTCTTT.